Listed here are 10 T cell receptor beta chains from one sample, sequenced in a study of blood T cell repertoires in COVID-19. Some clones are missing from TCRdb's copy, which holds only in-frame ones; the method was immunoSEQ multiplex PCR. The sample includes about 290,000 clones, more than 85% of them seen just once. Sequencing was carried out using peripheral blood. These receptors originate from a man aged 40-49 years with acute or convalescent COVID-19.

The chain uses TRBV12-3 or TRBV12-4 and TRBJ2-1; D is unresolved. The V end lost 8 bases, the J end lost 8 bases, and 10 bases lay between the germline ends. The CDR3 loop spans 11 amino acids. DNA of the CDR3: TGTGCCAGCGTCAACAGAGATGAGCAGTTCTTC. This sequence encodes CASVNRDEQFF.

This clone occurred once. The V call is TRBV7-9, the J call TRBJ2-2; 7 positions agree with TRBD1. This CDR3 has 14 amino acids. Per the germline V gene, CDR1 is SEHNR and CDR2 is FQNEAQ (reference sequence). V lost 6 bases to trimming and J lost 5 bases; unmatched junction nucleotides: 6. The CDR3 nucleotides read TGTGCCAGCAGAACAGACAGGGCAACCGGGGAGCTGTTTTTT. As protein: CASRTDRATGELFF. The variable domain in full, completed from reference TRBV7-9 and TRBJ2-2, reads DTGVSQNPRHKITKRGQNVTFRCDPISEHNRLYWYRQTLGQGPEFLTYFQNEAQLEKSRLLSDRFSAERPKGSFSTLEIQRTEQGDSAMYLCASRTDRATGELFFGEGSRLTVL.

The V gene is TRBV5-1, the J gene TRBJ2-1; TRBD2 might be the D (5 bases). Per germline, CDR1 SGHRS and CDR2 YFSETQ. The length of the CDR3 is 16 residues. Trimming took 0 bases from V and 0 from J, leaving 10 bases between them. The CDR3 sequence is CASSLEPGSSYNEQFF. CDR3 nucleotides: TGCGCCAGCAGCTTGGAGCCGGGGAGCTCCTACAATGAGCAGTTCTTC.

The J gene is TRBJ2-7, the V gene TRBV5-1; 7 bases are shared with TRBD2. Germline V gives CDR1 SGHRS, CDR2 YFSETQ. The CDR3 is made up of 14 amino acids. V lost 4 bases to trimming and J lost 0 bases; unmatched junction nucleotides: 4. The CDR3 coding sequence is TGCGCCAGCAGCCCCACTAGCGCCTCCTACGAGCAGTACTTC. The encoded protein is CASSPTSASYEQYF.

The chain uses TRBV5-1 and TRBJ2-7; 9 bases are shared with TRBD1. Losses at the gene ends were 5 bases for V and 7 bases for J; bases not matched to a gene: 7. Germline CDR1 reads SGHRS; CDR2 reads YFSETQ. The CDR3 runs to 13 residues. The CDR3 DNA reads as TGCGCCAGCAGTCGGGACAGGGAATATGAGCAGTACTTC. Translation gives CASSRDREYEQYF.

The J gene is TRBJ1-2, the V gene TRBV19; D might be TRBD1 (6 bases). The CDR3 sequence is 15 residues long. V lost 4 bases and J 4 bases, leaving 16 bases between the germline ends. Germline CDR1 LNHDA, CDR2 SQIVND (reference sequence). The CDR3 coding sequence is TGTGCCAGTAGTAACAGACGGGACACCTTCTATGGCTACACCTTC. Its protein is CASSNRRDTFYGYTF.

Written as DNA, the CDR3 is TGTGCCAGCAGCTTGCCGGGCACTGAAGCTTTCTTT. It codes for CASSLPGTEAFF. The rearrangement joins TRBV7-9 to TRBJ1-1, with no clear D. This CDR3 contains 12 residues. V was clipped by 3 bases and J by 4 bases, with 6 bases between them. Germline CDR1 and CDR2: SEHNR and FQNEAQ (reference sequence). Based on the CDR3 plus reference TRBV7-9 and TRBJ1-1, the full variable domain is DTGVSQNPRHKITKRGQNVTFRCDPISEHNRLYWYRQTLGQGPEFLTYFQNEAQLEKSRLLSDRFSAERPKGSFSTLEIQRTEQGDSAMYLCASSLPGTEAFFGQGTRLTVV.

CDR3 nucleotide sequence: TGTGCCAGCAGTGAAGCACGACAGGGGAGGGAAAAACTGTTTTTT. Its translation is CASSEARQGREKLFF. J is TRBJ1-4 and V is TRBV6-1; 8 bases are a match to TRBD1. This CDR3 has 15 residues. After removal of 0 bases from V and 8 bases from J, the junction contained 5 bases not matched to a gene. Germline CDR1 and CDR2: MNHNS and SASEGT.

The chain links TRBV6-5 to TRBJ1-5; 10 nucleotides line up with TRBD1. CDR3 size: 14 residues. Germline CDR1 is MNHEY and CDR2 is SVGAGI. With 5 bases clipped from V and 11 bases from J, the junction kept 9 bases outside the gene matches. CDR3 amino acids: CASSPGTGVGTQHF. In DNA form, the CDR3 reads TGTGCCAGCAGTCCCGGGACAGGGGTAGGCACCCAGCATTTT.

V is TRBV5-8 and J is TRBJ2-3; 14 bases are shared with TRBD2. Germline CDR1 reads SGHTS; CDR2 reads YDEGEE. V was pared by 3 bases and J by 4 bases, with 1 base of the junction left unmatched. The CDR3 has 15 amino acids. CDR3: CASSSTSGGADTQYF. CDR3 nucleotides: TGTGCCAGCAGCTCGACTAGCGGGGGGGCAGATACGCAGTATTTT.